These T cell receptor beta chains were read from a single sample in a study of blood T cell repertoires in COVID-19. Some clones are missing from TCRdb's copy, which holds only in-frame ones; the method was immunoSEQ multiplex PCR. This table has some 170,000 clones, approximately 80% appearing once. The sequencing input was peripheral blood. All receptors derive from a woman aged 35 to 49 with COVID-19, enrolled during active disease. The CDR3 runs from the conserved cysteine through the conserved F or W. D genes are given only for firm matches. Clone size is stated in some rows and not others, as once, few, many or a class when expanded.

-	TRBV9	TRBJ2-1	-	TGTGCCAGCAGCGTAGGTGGGCTCTACAATGAGCAGTTCTTC	CASSVGGLYNEQFF
-	TRBV6-5	TRBJ1-6	-	TGTGCCAGCAGTTACTCGGAGGGCTCCTATAATTCACCCCTCCACTTT	CASSYSEGSYNSPLHF
TRBD1	TRBV4-1	TRBJ1-3	-	TGCGCCAGCAGCCCTCCTACGGGACAGGGAAACACCATATATTTT	CASSPPTGQGNTIYF
-	TRBV4-2	TRBJ1-4	-	TGTGCCAGCAGCCCTTTTGAGTCGGAAAAACTGTTTTTT	CASSPFESEKLFF
-	TRBV7-9	TRBJ1-2	-	TGTGCCAGCAGCCCGACTGACAGTTATAACTATGGCTACACCTTC	CASSPTDSYNYGYTF
TRBD2	TRBV5-1	TRBJ2-2	-	TGCGCCAGCAGCTTGGCCGGGGGGGCGACTATCGCGAACACCGGGGAGCTGTTTTTT	CASSLAGGATIANTGELFF
-	TRBV7-8	TRBJ1-5	once	TGTGCCAGCAGCCCTAGGGGGGGAGGTCAGCCCCAGCATTTT	CASSPRGGGQPQHF
-	TRBV10-3	TRBJ1-5	-	TGTGCCATCAAAGACGCCGGAGGGCAGCCCCAGCATTTT	CAIKDAGGQPQHF
TRBD1	TRBV29-1	TRBJ1-2	-	TGCAGCGTTGACCCTCGAGGGACAGGGACAGGGGGCTACACCTTC	CSVDPRGTGTGGYTF
TRBD1	TRBV5-1	TRBJ1-2	-	TGCGCCAGCAGCTCCGGGACAGGGGGCTTCTATGGCTACACCTTC	CASSSGTGGFYGYTF
-	TRBV7-2	TRBJ2-4	-	TGTGCCAGCAGCTTAGGGAGGGGACAGACCAAAAACATTCAGTACTTC	CASSLGRGQTKNIQYF
-	TRBV12-5	TRBJ1-1	-	TGTGCTAGTGGTTTGGCGGGTGGGGGGACTGAAGCTTTCTTT	CASGLAGGGTEAFF
-	TRBV9	TRBJ1-2	-	TGTGCCAGCAGAGGGGAAAACTATGGCTACACCTTC	CASRGENYGYTF
-	TRBV19	TRBJ1-3	-	TGTGCCAGTAGTCAGCGGAACTCTGGAAACACCATATATTTT	CASSQRNSGNTIYF
TRBD2	TRBV4-1	TRBJ2-7	-	TGCGCCAGCAGCCAAAACGGGGGGGACCGGGAGCAGTACTTC	CASSQNGGDREQYF
-	TRBV24-1	TRBJ2-7	few	TGTGCCACCAGTGATACGGGTCGGAGTGGTAGCGGCGAGCAGTACTTC	CATSDTGRSGSGEQYF
-	TRBV21-1	TRBJ2-2	-	TGTGCCAGCAGCGAAGAGGGTATTGAGCGGGAGGACCGTACCGGGGAGCTGTTTTTT	CASSEEGIEREDRTGELFF
TRBD2	TRBV3-1/TRBV3-2	TRBJ2-1	-	TGTGCCAGCAGCCAATCACGGGGGGTCTACAATGAGCAGTTCTTC	CASSQSRGVYNEQFF
-	TRBV27	TRBJ2-5	-	TGTGCCAGCAGTTACGGGACACCTCAAGAGACCCAGTACTTC	CASSYGTPQETQYF
-	TRBV7-9	TRBJ2-3	-	TGTGCCAGCACTAACACAGATACGCAGTATTTT	CASTNTDTQYF
-	TRBV4-1	TRBJ2-7	-	TGCGCCAGCAGCCAAGATTCGGGCGAGCAGTACTTC	CASSQDSGEQYF
-	TRBV6-5	TRBJ1-1	-	TGTGCCAGTCAGGAGGGCACTGAAGCTTTCTTT	CASQEGTEAFF
-	TRBV29-1	TRBJ1-1	once	TGCAGCGCCGACGGGGGGGTTTATACTGAAGCTTTCTTT	CSADGGVYTEAFF
-	TRBV6-6	TRBJ1-1	-	TGTGCCAGCAGTTACGAACAGCAGAACACTGAAGCTTTCTTT	CASSYEQQNTEAFF
TRBD2	TRBV7-2	TRBJ2-5	-	TGTGCCAGCAGGCGGGGGGGGGAGACCCAGTACTTC	CASRRGGETQYF
TRBD2	TRBV11-2	TRBJ2-1	-	TGTGCCAGCAGCCCTAGCGGGGGCTCCTACAATGAGCAGTTCTTC	CASSPSGGSYNEQFF
TRBD1	TRBV15	TRBJ2-2	-	TGTGCCACCAGCACGGGACAGGAAGGCACCGGGGAGCTGTTTTTT	CATSTGQEGTGELFF
TRBD1	TRBV2	TRBJ1-5	-	TGTGCCAGCACGACAGGGAGGTTGGATCAGCCCCAGCATTTT	CASTTGRLDQPQHF
-	TRBV6-5	TRBJ1-6	-	TGTGCCAGCACCGGGACTGTTAATTCACCCCTCCACTTT	CASTGTVNSPLHF
TRBD1	TRBV5-1	TRBJ2-7	-	TGCGCCAGCAGCTTAGGGACAGGGTACGAGCAGTACTTC	CASSLGTGYEQYF
TRBD1	TRBV5-5	TRBJ1-4	-	TGTGCCAGCAGCTTGGTCGGGGACAGGGGGCGATCGGGTGAAAAACTGTTTTTT	CASSLVGDRGRSGEKLFF
-	TRBV10-3	TRBJ1-4	-	TGTGCCATCATGGGCCACCCGGGGGAAAAACTGTTTTTT	CAIMGHPGEKLFF
-	TRBV14	TRBJ2-7	-	TGTGCCAGCAGCCAAGACGAGGGAGGCCACTACGAGCAGTACTTC	CASSQDEGGHYEQYF
TRBD1	TRBV24-1	TRBJ1-5	-	TGTGCCACCAGTGACCCCCGACAGGGGACACAGCCCCAGCATTTT	CATSDPRQGTQPQHF
TRBD1	TRBV7-8	TRBJ1-5	-	TGTGCCAGCAGCTTAAGACAGGGAGCAAATCAGCCCCAGCATTTT	CASSLRQGANQPQHF
TRBD1	TRBV28	TRBJ2-7	-	TGTGCCAGCAGTTTGGTGGGGACAGGGGGCTACGAGCAGTACTTC	CASSLVGTGGYEQYF
TRBD2	TRBV2	TRBJ2-3	-	TGTGCCAGTCCCCTGACTAGCGTGAGCACAGATACGCAGTATTTT	CASPLTSVSTDTQYF